One and the same sample provided the 25 T cell receptor beta chains below, sequenced in a study of CD8 T cells in ankylosing spondylitis. Study observations and caveats: What seemed typical of ankylosing spondylitis blood was a TCR beta motif built from several highly homologous variants.

Using its own MiXCR run on the 5' RACE reads, TCRdb lists one record per CDR3 protein. The sample lists hundreds of thousands of distinct CDR3 sequences; roughly an eighth were seen once. What these receptors recognize is not known. The sequenced sample was blood, either unsorted or a sorted T cell fraction (not recorded which). The receptors were gathered from a male donor with ankylosing spondylitis.

In this sample, this clonotype turned up many times. The rearrangement links TRBV20-1 to TRBJ2-3; no firm D call. V was shortened by 3 bases and J by 0 bases, with 10 bases between the two germline ends. From germline, CDR1 is DFQATT and CDR2 SNEGSKA (reference sequence). The CDR3 contains 14 residues. The CDR3 here is CSASPPTSTDTQYF. The DNA of the CDR3 is TGCAGTGCTAGCCCCCCCACTAGCACAGATACGCAGTATTTT.

This chain uses TRBV11-3 with TRBJ2-5; TRBD2 aligns across 10 bases. Germline-derived CDR1 and CDR2 are SGHNT and YENEEA. This CDR3 contains 15 residues. Trimming at V came to 2 bases and at J to 6 bases, leaving 6 bases not matched to a gene. The CDR3 DNA is TGTGCCAGCAGCTTAACCACTAGCGGGGAAAAGACCCAGTACTTC. Protein: CASSLTTSGEKTQYF.

The sample holds a few counts of this clonotype. The chain joins TRBV20-1 to TRBJ2-7; 8 positions match TRBD2. CDR1 is DFQATT and CDR2 is SNEGSKA in the germline V gene (reference sequence). The CDR3 sequence is 15 residues long. The V gene end was trimmed by 0 bases and the J gene end by 1 base; junction bases not matched to a gene: 5. The CDR3 DNA follows: TGCAGTGCTAGAGATACAACTAGCGGATCCTACGAGCAGTACTTC. It specifies CSARDTTSGSYEQYF.

The genes are TRBV6-2 or TRBV6-3 and TRBJ2-3; D not certain. The germline CDR1 and CDR2 sequences are MNHEY and SVGEGT. V was pared by 8 bases and J by 9 bases, with 12 bases between. The CDR3 extends over 11 amino acids. The CDR3 nucleotides read TGTGCCAGCTCCATCGTAGGGACGCAGTATTTT. Translated, it gives CASSIVGTQYF.

The V call is TRBV5-6, the J call TRBJ2-7; D not resolved. CDR1 is SGHDT and CDR2 is YYEEEE in the germline V gene. V shed 0 bases and J shed 3 bases, with 13 bases lying between them. There are 15 residues in the CDR3. CDR3 nucleotides: TGTGCCAGCAGCTTGGGGTCGGCTATAGGCTACGAGCAGTACGTC. This encodes CASSLGSAIGYEQYV.

This clonotype turned up a few times. The CDR3 sequence: CASSNRMAGANVLTF. The DNA for the CDR3 is TGTGCCAGCAGTAACCGGATGGCTGGGGCCAACGTCCTGACTTTC. The chain carries TRBV6-5 and TRBJ2-6; D unclear. CDR1 is MNHEY, CDR2 SVGAGI, per germline. The CDR3 length is 15 residues. V was pared by 5 bases and J by 2 bases, with 10 bases between.

This clonotype has just a few counts. V is TRBV20-1 and J is TRBJ2-2; 9 nucleotides align to TRBD2. Germline values: CDR1 DFQATT, CDR2 SNEGSKA (reference sequence). The V segment lost 3 bases and the J segment 4 bases; nucleotides outside the gene matches: 9. The CDR3 contains 16 residues. The CDR3 spells CSARGSGRGGTGELFF. The CDR3 region has the DNA TGCAGTGCTAGGGGTAGCGGGAGAGGGGGCACCGGGGAGCTGTTTTTT.

This clonotype was seen a handful of times. V is TRBV11-2 and J is TRBJ2-1; TRBD2 might be the D (5 bases). The CDR3 sequence is 14 residues long. Germline values: CDR1 SGHAT, CDR2 FQNNGV. The V gene lost 0 bases and the J gene lost 10 bases, with 13 bases spanning the gap. CDR3 in amino acids: CASSLEPGLREQFF. In DNA form, the CDR3 reads TGTGCCAGCAGCTTAGAACCTGGACTTAGGGAGCAGTTCTTC. The whole variable domain, filled in from reference TRBV11-2 and TRBJ2-1, reads EAGVAQSPRYKIIEKRQSVAFWCNPISGHATLYWYQQILGQGPKLLIQFQNNGVVDDSQLPKDRFSAERLKGVDSTLKIQPAKLEDSAVYLCASSLEPGLREQFFGPGTRLTVL.

CDR3 amino acids: CSARSMGYESNQPQHF. For the CDR3, the DNA is TGCAGTGCTAGAAGCATGGGGTACGAAAGTAATCAGCCCCAGCATTTT. The rearrangement joins TRBV20-1 to TRBJ1-5; D remains ambiguous. CDR3 length: 16 residues. The germline V gene encodes CDR1 DFQATT and CDR2 SNEGSKA (reference sequence). V was cut by 2 bases and J by 4 bases, with 18 bases left in between.

V is TRBV2 and J is TRBJ2-7, with 9 bases lining up with TRBD2. This CDR3 is built from 15 residues. CDR1 and CDR2 (germline): SNHLY, FYNNEI. With V trimmed by 2 bases and J by 4 bases, 6 bases remained unmatched. DNA of the CDR3: TGTGCCAGCAGTGAATCTAGCGGGGCGACATACGAGCAGTACGTC. Its protein is CASSESSGATYEQYV.

This chain links TRBV7-9 with TRBJ2-1; D is unresolved. V was clipped by 0 bases and J by 8 bases, with 5 bases between them. CDR1 is SEHNR and CDR2 is FQNEAQ in the germline V gene (reference sequence). This CDR3 comprises 12 residues. CDR3 bases: TGTGCCAGCAGCTTAGCGTTGGATGAGCAGTTCTTC. Residues: CASSLALDEQFF.

In this sample, this clonotype turned up a few times. The rearrangement uses TRBV3-1 and TRBJ1-5; 7 positions match TRBD1. Germline CDR1 reads LGHDT; CDR2 reads YNNKEL (reference sequence). The CDR3 length is 16 residues. V shed 4 bases and J 7 bases; nucleotides not matched to a gene: 13. This CDR3 reads CASSRDPGGSGQPQHF. As DNA, the CDR3 is TGTGCCAGCAGCCGAGATCCAGGGGGATCGGGGCAGCCCCAGCATTTT.

The chain employs TRBV20-1 and TRBJ1-4; D gene unclear. CDR3 size: 14 residues. The germline V gene encodes CDR1 DFQATT and CDR2 SNEGSKA (reference sequence). The V and J ends lost 5 bases and 8 bases respectively, with 18 bases between them. CDR3 DNA: TGCAGTGCTCTGAGGGCTCCAGAAGGGGAAAAACTGTTTTTT. This gives the protein CSALRAPEGEKLFF.

The table lists this clonotype with a few counts. The chain carries TRBV12-3 or TRBV12-4 and TRBJ1-3; the D gene is possibly TRBD1 (5 bases). V was shortened by 6 bases and J by 0 bases, with 12 bases between the two germline ends. The CDR3 length is 15 residues. The CDR3 loop reads CASSPKGISGNTIYF. CDR3 in DNA: TGTGCCAGCAGCCCAAAGGGGATCTCTGGAAACACCATATATTTT.

This clonotype was detected ten times or more. The rearrangement joins TRBV5-5 to TRBJ2-3; TRBD2 matches 13 bases. CDR3 length: 16 amino acids. Per the germline V gene, CDR1 is SGHKS and CDR2 is YYEKEE (reference sequence). Trimming removed 4 bases from V and 2 bases from J; junction bases left unmatched: 4. DNA for the CDR3: TGTGCCAGCAGCGCGGGACTAGCGGGGAACACAGATACGCAGTATTTT. This encodes CASSAGLAGNTDTQYF.

This clonotype was observed many times. The chain links TRBV27 to TRBJ1-4, with unresolved D. Trimming removed 3 bases from V and 8 bases from J, with 13 bases in between. This CDR3 contains 14 residues. Germline CDR1 is MNHEY and CDR2 is SMNVEV (reference sequence). This CDR3 reads CASSFSREGEKLFF. The CDR3 coding sequence is TGTGCCAGCAGTTTTTCTAGGGAGGGCGAAAAACTGTTTTTT.

The V call is TRBV20-1, the J call TRBJ1-2; a weak D match, TRBD1 (5 bases). Trimming pared 0 bases from V and 7 bases from J, leaving 21 bases between. Germline V gene data show CDR1 as DFQATT and CDR2 as SNEGSKA (reference sequence). This CDR3 spans 16 amino acids. The CDR3, as DNA: TGCAGTGCTAGAGATCTCTCGAGGGGAATAGGTAGTGGCTACACCTTC. Amino acids: CSARDLSRGIGSGYTF.

The CDR3 DNA sequence: TGTGCCAGTTACCAGGGACGGAACACCGGGGAGCTGTTTTTT. As protein: CASYQGRNTGELFF. V gene TRBV18 combines with J gene TRBJ2-2; the D call may be TRBD1 or TRBD2 (5 bases each). The CDR3 loop spans 14 amino acids. Looked up from germline, CDR1 is KGHSH and CDR2 is LQKENI. Trimming shortened V by 9 bases and J by 1 base, and 12 bases separated the two germline ends.

This clonotype was picked up a small number of times. The rearrangement joins TRBV3-1 to TRBJ2-1; unclear D gene. V was pared by 0 bases and J by 2 bases, with 11 bases between. Germline V gene data show CDR1 as LGHDT and CDR2 as YNNKEL (reference sequence). CDR3 length equals 16 residues. The CDR3 DNA is TGTGCCAGCAGCCAAGATCTTGGAGAACCCTACAATGAGCAGTTCTTC. This gives the protein CASSQDLGEPYNEQFF.

This clonotype occurred a few times. This sequence joins TRBV19 and TRBJ2-3; 7 nucleotides agree with TRBD1. Looked up from germline, CDR1 is LNHDA and CDR2 is SQIVND (reference sequence). The trim removed 3 bases at V and 2 bases at J, leaving 8 bases unmatched. The CDR3 extends over 16 amino acids. The CDR3 sequence is CASSIGTELNTDTQYF. The CDR3 DNA sequence: TGTGCCAGTAGTATCGGGACAGAGCTGAACACAGATACGCAGTATTTT.

This clonotype occurred many times. The V and J genes are TRBV7-8 and TRBJ2-1; tentative D call: TRBD2 (6 bases). The V end was cut by 1 base, the J end by 0 bases, with 10 bases between. The CDR3 is 16 amino acids. Germline V lookup: CDR1 SGHVS, CDR2 FQNEAQ. CDR3 in amino acids: CASSLDAGSSYNEQFF. DNA of the CDR3: TGTGCCAGCAGCTTAGACGCGGGGAGCTCCTACAATGAGCAGTTCTTC.

The chain joins TRBV20-1 to TRBJ2-1; TRBD2 aligns across 14 bases. Germline CDR1 is DFQATT and CDR2 is SNEGSKA (reference sequence). V was clipped by 1 base and J by 7 bases; unmatched bases: 9. CDR3 length: 17 amino acids. The CDR3 region is CSARGVGTSGSRNEQFF. DNA of the CDR3: TGCAGTGCTAGAGGCGTAGGGACTAGCGGGAGTAGGAATGAGCAGTTCTTC.

Turning to this clonotype: A much more abundant neighbour one base away suggests this may be a read error. The V gene is TRBV12-3 or TRBV12-4, the J gene TRBJ2-2; 13 bases map to TRBD2. The CDR3 totals 17 residues. With V trimmed by 8 bases and J by 0 bases, 6 bases remained unmatched. CDR3 DNA sequence: TGTGCCAGCGCCCGACTAGCGGGAGGACCGAACACCGGGGAGCTGTTTTTT. It codes for CASARLAGGPNTGELFF.

This clonotype was counted many times. This chain connects TRBV29-1 to TRBJ2-3; 9 nucleotides agree with TRBD1. Germline V gene sequence: CDR1 SQVTM, CDR2 ANQGSEA. The CDR3 totals 16 residues. Losses at the gene ends were 4 bases for V and 4 bases for J; bases not matched to a gene: 12. This CDR3 reads CSVVSPDRGFSDTQYF. The CDR3 region has the DNA TGCAGCGTTGTAAGCCCGGACAGGGGATTTTCAGATACGCAGTATTTT.

The sample holds many counts of this clonotype. The chain joins TRBV5-1 to TRBJ2-1; 8 bases match TRBD2. With V trimmed by 4 bases and J by 2 bases, 5 bases remained unmatched. This CDR3 region has 15 residues. CDR1 and CDR2 (germline): SGHRS, YFSETQ. The CDR3 is CASSLSGNPYNEQFF. Here the CDR3 DNA reads TGCGCCAGCAGCCTTAGCGGGAACCCCTACAATGAGCAGTTCTTC.